These T cell receptor beta chains were read from a single sample in a study of T cells in Graves' hyperthyroidism and ophthalmopathy. TCRdb re-called the multiplex PCR reads through MiXCR, storing one row per CDR3 protein. The sample holds around 600,000 distinct CDR3 sequences, 15% to 18% seen once. Input material: blood. The source of these receptors is a young woman with Graves' hyperthyroidism. CDR3s include the opening cysteine and the closing phenylalanine or tryptophan. The order of the fields is J gene, V gene, CDR3 protein.

TRBJ2-1 | TRBV3-1 | CASSQDFAFGYEQFF
TRBJ1-5 | TRBV28 | CASSYPGQGYQPQHF
TRBJ2-3 | TRBV6-1 | CASSEAGGGVSDTQYF
TRBJ2-1 | TRBV20-1 | CSARQGISQFF
TRBJ2-3 | TRBV20-1 | CSAADGLSPSTDTQYF
TRBJ2-1 | TRBV5-6 | CASSLAAFNNEQFF
TRBJ2-2 | TRBV9 | CASSVRSSTATPGELFF
TRBJ1-3 | TRBV27 | CASSFGNTIYF
TRBJ2-2 | TRBV20-1 | CSASKARGNTGELFF
TRBJ1-4 | TRBV3-1 | CASSQDRLRTGREKLFF
TRBJ2-1 | TRBV11-2 | CASSSSSGSIYNEQFF
TRBJ1-2 | TRBV11-2 | CASSLDGAPGGGYTF
TRBJ2-2 | TRBV5-1 | CATARGTGDTGELFF
TRBJ2-3 | TRBV20-1 | CSARDRIADTQYF
TRBJ2-3 | TRBV7-8 | CASIPPGTSGRDTQYF
TRBJ2-7 | TRBV7-9 | CASQVSAYEQYF
TRBJ2-6 | TRBV12-3/TRBV12-4 | CASTPSGSSGANVLTF
TRBJ2-4 | TRBV6-1 | CASTTTGGADIQYF
TRBJ2-4 | TRBV20-1 | CSARHLARDRSGAKNIQYF
TRBJ2-3 | TRBV5-1 | CASSHGTSGKPVTDTQYF
TRBJ1-3 | TRBV2 | CASSDRFLSGNTIYF
TRBJ2-3 | TRBV30 | CAWTRTGGTDTQYF
TRBJ2-6 | TRBV6-1 | CASRLTSFRVTGANVLTF
TRBJ2-7 | TRBV20-1 | CSANHLRVGSYEQYF
TRBJ2-7 | TRBV5-1 | CASSLGLAGHYEQYF
TRBJ2-3 | TRBV18 | CASSKSGADTQYF
TRBJ2-3 | TRBV5-1 | CASSLGTSTDTQYF
TRBJ2-1 | TRBV6-1 | CASNPSRRAYNEQFF
TRBJ1-1 | TRBV6-1 | CASVRREDTEAFF
TRBJ2-7 | TRBV7-2 | CASSRGTKPYEQYF
TRBJ2-5 | TRBV15 | CATSRWAGGRETQYF
TRBJ2-7 | TRBV7-9 | CASSPTGGYYEQYF
TRBJ2-3 | TRBV2 | CASEVGSNTQYF
TRBJ2-3 | TRBV20-1 | CSARGNSGPPDTQYF
TRBJ2-3 | TRBV19 | CASSGRITDTQYF
TRBJ2-2 | TRBV6-1 | CASRARGPGEFGGELFF
TRBJ1-6 | TRBV12-5 | CASGFKPGTSSYNSPLHF
TRBJ2-1 | TRBV7-2 | CASSLGLLTNEQFF
TRBJ1-2 | TRBV11-2 | CASSPPRVDYGYTF
TRBJ1-6 | TRBV28 | CASSSINSGSPLHF
TRBJ1-1 | TRBV19 | CASSLITGGTEAFF
TRBJ2-1 | TRBV7-9 | CASMQSGSYNEQFF
TRBJ2-4 | TRBV28 | CASSIRDKGRKRIQYF
TRBJ2-5 | TRBV7-2 | CASSSGLAGYQETQYF
TRBJ1-4 | TRBV12-3/TRBV12-4 | CASSLALRVEGTNEKLFF
TRBJ2-7 | TRBV7-2 | CASSSNRGENEQYF
TRBJ1-4 | TRBV7-9 | CASSLDDRIIRNEKLFF
TRBJ2-3 | TRBV2 | CASSDTSGSGADTQYF
TRBJ2-1 | TRBV19 | CASSMGTSGTQSSYNEQFF
TRBJ2-1 | TRBV15 | CATSRELLTIYNEQFF
TRBJ1-1 | TRBV12-3/TRBV12-4 | CASSLGRKNTEAFF
TRBJ2-7 | TRBV6-1 | CASSRPGGGQGAGEQYF
TRBJ2-2 | TRBV20-1 | CSARATGRGSGELFF
TRBJ2-7 | TRBV3-1 | CASSRDSGRAEYEQYF
TRBJ2-3 | TRBV2 | CASSDRSGSSTDTQYF
TRBJ2-1 | TRBV5-1 | CASSLGASGRFEQFF
TRBJ2-6 | TRBV19 | CASLDSTGANVLTF
TRBJ2-7 | TRBV20-1 | CSASKPGLAGVPYEQYF
TRBJ2-1 | TRBV11-2 | CASKASGRGSNEQFF